These T cell receptor beta chains were read from a single sample in a study of cytomegalovirus exposure and HLA in healthy donors. The table came from immunoSEQ multiplex PCR; TCRdb's copy has only in-frame clones and leaves some out. Of 150,000 or so clones listed, over 60% are singletons. The source material was PBMCs. These receptors were taken from a woman aged 40 to 49 in good health and CMV-seronegative. The CDR3 runs from the conserved cysteine through the conserved F or W. Each record gives: clone size, V gene, J gene, D gene, CDR3 protein, CDR3 DNA. A D gene is named only where the DNA matches it firmly. Only some rows state a clone size, as once, few, many or a class for expanded clones.

.	TRBV27	TRBJ1-6	.	CASSISSGGRSPLHF	TGTGCCAGCAGCATCTCGTCGGGGGGACGATCACCCCTCCACTTT
.	TRBV6-5	TRBJ1-2	TRBD1	CASSSQGGVNYGYTF	TGTGCCAGCAGTTCTCAGGGGGGAGTTAACTATGGCTACACCTTC
.	TRBV7-7	TRBJ2-5	.	CASSLNWAKEGSETQYF	TGTGCCAGCAGCCTAAACTGGGCGAAGGAGGGATCAGAGACCCAGTACTTC
once	TRBV18	TRBJ2-1	TRBD1	CASSPLKGAGSYNEQFF	TGTGCCAGCTCACCGCTGAAGGGGGCAGGTTCCTACAATGAGCAGTTCTTC
.	TRBV11-2	TRBJ1-3	.	CASSLDFGGLGNTIYF	TGTGCCAGCAGCTTAGATTTCGGGGGGCTTGGAAACACCATATATTTT
.	TRBV7-9	TRBJ2-5	TRBD1	CASSLDRGLGETQYF	TGTGCCAGCAGCTTAGACAGGGGGTTAGGAGAGACCCAGTACTTC
.	TRBV5-6	TRBJ1-6	.	CASSSRRDLQGSPLHF	TGTGCCAGCAGTTCGAGGCGAGATCTACAGGGTTCACCCCTCCACTTT
once	TRBV4-1	TRBJ2-7	TRBD1	CASSQTGTVYEQYF	TGCGCCAGCAGCCAAACCGGGACAGTCTACGAGCAGTACTTC
.	TRBV20-1	TRBJ2-1	.	CSAGGYNEQFF	TGCAGTGCTGGGGGGTACAATGAGCAGTTCTTC
.	TRBV10-3	TRBJ2-3	.	CAISFSGGTQYF	TGTGCCATCAGTTTTTCGGGTGGCACGCAGTATTTT
.	TRBV5-1	TRBJ1-2	TRBD1	CASSDPGQGLYGYTF	TGCGCCAGCAGCGACCCGGGACAGGGCCTTTATGGCTACACCTTC
.	TRBV6-1	TRBJ1-2	.	CASRTGTYGYTF	TGTGCCAGCAGGACAGGAACCTATGGCTACACCTTC
few	TRBV18	TRBJ1-3	.	CASSPPSGRGNTIYF	TGTGCCAGCTCACCCCCTTCGGGTCGAGGAAACACCATATATTTT
.	TRBV28	TRBJ2-1	.	CASKRVYNEQFF	TGTGCCAGCAAACGGGTCTACAATGAGCAGTTCTTC
.	TRBV13	TRBJ1-3	TRBD1	CASSVRTGNGNTIYF	TGTGCCAGCAGCGTCCGGACAGGGAACGGAAACACCATATATTTT
.	TRBV5-1	TRBJ2-7	.	CASSLAAGIYEQYF	TGCGCCAGCAGCTTGGCGGCAGGGATCTACGAGCAGTACTTC
once	TRBV6-1	TRBJ1-1	TRBD1	CASSVQDRGKAFF	TGTGCCAGCAGTGTACAAGACAGGGGAAAAGCTTTCTTT
.	TRBV2	TRBJ1-2	TRBD1	CASREDRRDNYGYTF	TGTGCCAGCAGGGAGGACAGGCGAGATAACTATGGCTACACCTTC
.	TRBV28	TRBJ1-6	.	CASSQVIGGSIDSPLHF	TGTGCCAGCAGCCAGGTTATTGGGGGGTCTATAGATTCACCCCTCCACTTT
.	TRBV4-2	TRBJ2-7	TRBD1	CASSQMDRAEQYF	TGTGCCAGCAGCCAGATGGACAGGGCCGAGCAGTACTTC
.	TRBV18	TRBJ1-4	.	CASSPSFRGEKLFF	TGTGCCAGCTCACCGTCCTTTCGGGGTGAAAAACTGTTTTTT
.	TRBV13	TRBJ1-1	.	CASRRHGAGQANTEAFF	TGTGCCAGCAGGCGTCATGGAGCGGGACAAGCAAACACTGAAGCTTTCTTT
.	TRBV18	TRBJ2-3	TRBD1	CASSIRQGRHTDTQYF	TGTGCCAGCTCAATAAGACAGGGGCGCCACACAGATACGCAGTATTTT
.	TRBV6-5	TRBJ2-2	TRBD1	CASRPTGGTGELFF	TGTGCCAGCAGACCTACAGGGGGCACCGGGGAGCTGTTTTTT
.	TRBV6-5	TRBJ1-1	.	CASSPQGGRTEAFF	TGTGCCAGCAGTCCTCAAGGGGGAAGGACTGAAGCTTTCTTT
.	TRBV13	TRBJ2-7	TRBD2	CASSLGGTSNYEQYF	TGTGCCAGCAGCTTAGGAGGGACTAGCAACTACGAGCAGTACTTC
.	TRBV28	TRBJ1-5	TRBD1	CASSPDRGGNQPQHF	TGTGCCAGCAGCCCAGACAGGGGAGGCAATCAGCCCCAGCATTTT
.	TRBV11-3	TRBJ2-7	.	CASSLGHLGYEQYF	TGTGCCAGCAGCCTGGGACATTTAGGCTACGAGCAGTACTTC
once	TRBV5-1	TRBJ1-4	.	CASSPGRLASNEKLFF	TGCGCCAGCAGCCCAGGACGGCTAGCGTCTAATGAAAAACTGTTTTTT
.	TRBV15	TRBJ1-1	.	CATSKEVTHTEAFF	TGTGCCACCAGCAAAGAAGTGACTCACACTGAAGCTTTCTTT
.	TRBV10-2	TRBJ2-1	.	CASSDRTEGFF	TGCGCCAGCAGTGACCGGACAGAAGGGTTCTTC
.	TRBV14	TRBJ1-1	.	CASSQEPWRGTEAFF	TGTGCCAGCAGCCAAGAGCCTTGGCGGGGCACTGAAGCTTTCTTT
.	TRBV9	TRBJ1-3	TRBD1	CASSVPGGGNTIYF	TGTGCCAGCAGCGTACCAGGGGGCGGAAACACCATATATTTT
.	TRBV19	TRBJ1-5	TRBD1	CASTGLGQLDQPQHF	TGTGCCAGTACCGGACTGGGACAGCTTGATCAGCCCCAGCATTTT
.	TRBV28	TRBJ2-3	TRBD2	CASSGGALQDTQYF	TGTGCCAGCAGCGGGGGGGCCTTACAAGATACGCAGTATTTT
.	TRBV19	TRBJ2-2	.	CASSIRDGGGTGELFF	TGTGCCAGTAGTATACGGGACGGGGGTGGAACCGGGGAGCTGTTTTTT
.	TRBV6-5	TRBJ1-1	.	CASRAEGVGSEAFF	TGTGCCAGCAGGGCCGAAGGAGTCGGGTCTGAAGCTTTCTTT
.	TRBV29-1	TRBJ1-6	TRBD1	CSVRVWSGQGDSPLHF	TGCAGCGTTAGAGTCTGGTCCGGACAGGGGGATTCACCCCTCCACTTT
.	TRBV28	TRBJ2-7	.	CASSDRRWYEQYF	TGTGCCAGCAGTGACCGGAGGTGGTACGAGCAGTACTTC
.	TRBV6-5	TRBJ2-5	.	CASSFLVGAGQETQYF	TGTGCCAGCAGTTTCTTGGTAGGGGCAGGCCAAGAGACCCAGTACTTC
.	TRBV27	TRBJ1-6	.	CASSLVSRGSYNSPLHF	TGTGCCAGCAGTTTAGTGAGTCGGGGCTCCTATAATTCACCCCTCCACTTT
.	TRBV5-5	TRBJ2-3	TRBD1	CASSWATGISTDTQYF	TGTGCCAGCAGCTGGGCGACAGGGATTAGCACAGATACGCAGTATTTT
.	TRBV7-2	TRBJ2-2	.	CASRGGQATGELFF	TGTGCCAGCAGGGGAGGACAAGCCACCGGGGAGCTGTTTTTT
.	TRBV11-2	TRBJ1-6	.	CASSLGVGESPLHF	TGTGCCAGCAGCTTAGGGGTCGGGGAATCACCCCTCCACTTT
.	TRBV5-1	TRBJ2-3	TRBD2	CASSLWGSSGVDTQYF	TGCGCCAGCAGCTTGTGGGGGTCTAGCGGGGTAGATACGCAGTATTTT
.	TRBV28	TRBJ2-5	TRBD2	CASSFRLAGGKETQYF	TGTGCCAGCAGTTTTAGATTAGCGGGGGGCAAGGAGACCCAGTACTTC
.	TRBV7-3	TRBJ2-5	.	CASSLGAQETQYF	TGTGCCAGCAGCCTAGGAGCTCAAGAGACCCAGTACTTC
.	TRBV11-2	TRBJ1-1	.	CASSSAFGGYTEAFF	TGTGCCAGCAGCTCCGCCTTCGGGGGGTACACTGAAGCTTTCTTT
.	TRBV4-1	TRBJ1-1	TRBD1	CASSCRQGNTEAFF	TGCGCCAGCAGCTGTCGACAGGGAAACACTGAAGCTTTCTTT
.	TRBV12-5	TRBJ2-3	TRBD2	CASGPGLAGTGTDTQYF	TGTGCTAGTGGCCCGGGACTAGCGGGGACGGGCACAGATACGCAGTATTTT
.	TRBV25-1	TRBJ2-6	.	CASLSQSGANVLTF	TGTGCCAGCCTCTCCCAGTCTGGGGCCAACGTCCTGACTTTC
.	TRBV7-2	TRBJ2-5	.	CASSFKGGWTQYF	TGTGCCAGCAGCTTCAAGGGGGGGTGGACCCAGTACTTC